This T cell receptor delta chain was identified during a study of γδ T cells in repeated Plasmodium falciparum infection. Looking at the study overall: Four controlled malaria infections with P. falciparum NF54 spanned about 600 days. Malian repertoires were sampled cross-sectionally without transmission and longitudinally through febrile malaria.

TCRdb fed the multiplex PCR reads into CATT to redo clone calling. The sample records tens of thousands of delta-chain clones, around 1.4% being singletons. V lost 2 bases to trimming and J lost 2 bases; unmatched junction nucleotides: 20. The CDR3 totals 20 residues. Germline V lookup: CDR1 GEAIGNYY, CDR2 EKD. Bulk repertoires came from Vgamma9/Vdelta2+ or Vdelta2-negative gammadelta T cells flow-sorted from PBMC. A few counts support this clone. TCRdb lists the protein of a much larger clone for this DNA, which differs at residue 9, so this is likely a read error; the protein given here is translated from the DNA itself.

The receptor comes from a pool of human donors (malaria-infected and uninfected, not separated). This chain connects TRDV2 to TRDJ1, with 9 nucleotides matching TRDD3. In the absence of a J gene in TCRdb, the DNA was matched to germline to assign it here. Sequencing input: gamma-delta T cells from blood. Here the CDR3 reads CACDNLKSCRGDTPTDKLIF. DNA of the CDR3: TGTGCCTGTGACAACCTAAAGTCCTGCAGGGGGGATACCCCGACCGATAAACTCATCTTT.